This T cell receptor beta chain derives from a study of beta chain features in type 1 diabetes. Sequencing targeted expressed TCRB transcripts, as all isolated RNA had been reverse transcribed. Profiling relied on immunoSEQ multiplex PCR, and the TCRdb table lists in-frame clones only, not all of them. Here the sample spans about 370,000 clones, roughly 15% being singletons. This clone was counted a few times. Antigen unknown. Staining for CD45RO/CCR7/CD25/CD127/CD95/CD27 allowed sorting of CD4+ naive, central memory, regulatory and stem cell-like memory cells. Overall study findings and caveats: PCR might show a preference for shorter templates, equally across patients and controls.

Sequenced material: naive CD4+ T cells from blood. This receptor was taken from a woman aged 18-29 years in good health.

The CDR3 region is CAIGQAIWGYTF. Written as DNA, the CDR3 is TGTGCCATCGGACAGGCCATCTGGGGCTACACCTTC. This chain joins TRBV28 and TRBJ1-2; 7 nucleotides agree with TRBD1. The germline V gene has CDR1 MDHEN and CDR2 SYDVKM. After removal of 10 bases from V and 8 bases from J, the junction contained 10 bases not matched to a gene. CDR3 length: 12 amino acids.